The rows below give T cell receptor beta chains drawn from one sample of a study of T cells in Graves' hyperthyroidism and ophthalmopathy. TCRdb re-analysed the multiplex PCR reads in MiXCR, keeping a single row per CDR3 protein. The repertoire has hundreds of thousands of distinct CDR3 sequences, roughly 14% of them found once; the top ten carry under 30%. Sequencing was performed on blood. The receptor set was obtained from a woman aged 25 to 39 with Graves' hyperthyroidism. Both conserved end residues are part of each CDR3. A D gene is named only where the DNA matches it firmly. Not all rows give a size; the values are once, few, many and, for expanded clones, a class.

CDR3 length	D gene	V gene	clone size	J gene	CDR3 DNA	CDR3 protein
14	TRBD2	TRBV9	many	TRBJ2-1	TGTGCCAGCAGCGTCTATCAGACTAGCGATGAGCAGTTCTTC	CASSVYQTSDEQFF
16	TRBD2	TRBV30	many	TRBJ2-3	TGTGCCTGGAGTGGGGTGGCTAGCGGATTCACAGATACGCAGTATTTT	CAWSGVASGFTDTQYF
14	NA	TRBV7-2	few	TRBJ1-5	TGTGCCAGCAGCCAGGTGGGGAGCAATCAGCCCCAGCATTTT	CASSQVGSNQPQHF
14	NA	TRBV20-1	many	TRBJ2-3	TGCAGTGCTAGGAGGACGGGAAGCACAGATACGCAGTATTTT	CSARRTGSTDTQYF
14	NA	TRBV4-1	NA	TRBJ2-7	TGCGCCAGCAGCCAAGCCGAGGGGGACTACGAGCAGTACTTC	CASSQAEGDYEQYF
17	TRBD2	TRBV4-2	NA	TRBJ2-7	TGTGCCAGCAGCCAAGAGAGCCGAACTAGCGGGAGGAACGAGCAGTACTTC	CASSQESRTSGRNEQYF
12	NA	TRBV30	few	TRBJ2-5	TGTGCCTGGGGGGGATCCAAAGAGACCCAGTACTTC	CAWGGSKETQYF
14	TRBD2	TRBV6-9	NA	TRBJ2-5	TGTGCCAGCAGTTGCGGAGCGGGGGAAGAGACCCAGTACTTC	CASSCGAGEETQYF
13	NA	TRBV30	few	TRBJ1-6	TGTGCCTGGACCGAACAGGGCTCTTCACCCCTCCACTTT	CAWTEQGSSPLHF
15	NA	TRBV7-8	many	TRBJ2-1	TGTGCCAGCAGCGCTCCGGGACGGAGAGACAATGAGCAGTTCTTC	CASSAPGRRDNEQFF
16	NA	TRBV7-9	NA	TRBJ2-6	TGTGCCAGCAGCTCTCCTAGCTCTGCTGGGGCCAACGTCCTGACTTTC	CASSSPSSAGANVLTF
15	TRBD2	TRBV10-1	NA	TRBJ2-3	TGCGCCAGCAGTGGCGGCGGGAGTATATCAGATACGCAGTATTTT	CASSGGGSISDTQYF
15	TRBD2	TRBV2	NA	TRBJ2-2	TGTGCCAGCAACCGGGAGGGCGGTAACACCGGGGAGCTGTTTTTT	CASNREGGNTGELFF
13	NA	TRBV19	NA	TRBJ2-7	TGTGCCAGCTCACCCAGGCTTTTGGGGGAGCAGTACTTC	CASSPRLLGEQYF
13	NA	TRBV29-1	NA	TRBJ1-4	TGCAGCGCCCTGACTGTTTCTAATGAAAAACTGTTTTTT	CSALTVSNEKLFF
15	NA	TRBV28	NA	TRBJ2-3	TGTGCCAGCAGTTTCCGGGCTAGCGTTGGAGATACGCAGTATTTT	CASSFRASVGDTQYF
14	NA	TRBV2	many	TRBJ2-7	TGTGCCAGCAGGCTAGGGCAGAAGGTAAACGAGCAGTACTTC	CASRLGQKVNEQYF
14	NA	TRBV5-5	NA	TRBJ2-7	TGTGCCAGCAGCTTGGAAGGAGATTGGTACGAGCAGTACTTC	CASSLEGDWYEQYF